One and the same sample provided the 22 T cell receptor beta chains below, sequenced in a study of control samples from healthy donors and cancer patients. Assay used: immunoSEQ multiplex PCR; TCRdb lists only in-frame clones, some missing. This sample has 170,000 or so clones, with approximately 94% found just once. The sample comprised blood. These receptors all stem from a woman younger than 30 in good health.

The rearrangement uses TRBV4-2 and TRBJ2-7; TRBD1 matches 11 bases. With V trimmed by 0 bases and J by 3 bases, 13 bases remained unmatched. Germline CDR1 reads LGHNA; CDR2 reads YNFKEQ. There are 19 residues in the CDR3. The CDR3 sequence: CASSQELLIGTGGIYEQYF. The CDR3 DNA sequence: TGTGCCAGCAGCCAAGAACTGCTGATCGGGACAGGGGGTATCTACGAGCAGTACTTC.

The V and J genes are TRBV2 and TRBJ1-5; D is perhaps TRBD1 (6 bases). CDR1 is SNHLY and CDR2 is FYNNEI in the germline V gene. Trimming cost V 6 bases and J 1 base, with 13 bases left between them. This CDR3 has 15 residues. As DNA, the CDR3 is TGTGCCAGCAGCGTTGGGGGCTTAAGCAATCAGCCCCAGCATTTT. This encodes CASSVGGLSNQPQHF.

This chain joins TRBV28 and TRBJ2-7, with D tentatively TRBD2 (6 bases). This CDR3 spans 15 amino acids. In germline, CDR1 is MDHEN, CDR2 SYDVKM. V was shortened by 2 bases and J by 5 bases, with 16 bases between the two germline ends. The CDR3 coding sequence is TGTGCCAGCAGTTTAGGAGGGCTTACAGCCCACGAGCAGTACTTC. Its protein is CASSLGGLTAHEQYF.

The chain has TRBV6-5 and TRBJ1-1; TRBD1 matches 7 bases. CDR1 is MNHEY, CDR2 SVGAGI, per germline. The CDR3 runs to 15 residues. The junction had 5 bases not matched to a gene; V was cut back by 4 bases and J by 0 bases. CDR3 bases: TGTGCCAGCAGTTGGGGACAGACAATGAACACTGAAGCTTTCTTT. It translates to CASSWGQTMNTEAFF.

The rearrangement links TRBV12-5 to TRBJ1-1; D possibly corresponds to TRBD1 (5 bases). This CDR3 comprises 16 residues. Germline loops: CDR1 LGHNT, CDR2 FRNRAP. V gave up 1 base and J gave up 5 bases, with 17 bases separating them. For the CDR3, the DNA is TGTGCTAGTGGTTTGGCCCCTGGGGGGGGGTGGACTGAAGCTTTCTTT. Protein: CASGLAPGGGWTEAFF.

The genes are TRBV3-1 (or the pseudogene TRBV3-2) and TRBJ2-1; D may be TRBD1 or TRBD2 (6 bases each). Per germline, CDR1 LGHDT and CDR2 YNNKEL (reference sequence). The CDR3 loop spans 16 amino acids. Trimming took off 3 bases at V and 4 bases at J, with 16 bases between the two ends. CDR3 loop: CASSQSFEGGYNEQFF. CDR3 in DNA: TGTGCCAGCAGCCAGTCCTTCGAGGGGGGATACAATGAGCAGTTCTTC.

The chain uses TRBV27 and TRBJ1-5, with no clear D. V lost 6 bases to trimming and J lost 1 base, with 7 bases between them. The CDR3 is made up of 13 amino acids. The germline V gene has CDR1 MNHEY and CDR2 SMNVEV (reference sequence). The CDR3 coding sequence is TGTGCCAGCAGCCTACAGAGCAATCAGCCCCAGCATTTT. It codes for CASSLQSNQPQHF.

The chain joins TRBV19 to TRBJ1-2, with TRBD1 identical over 7 bases. CDR1 is LNHDA, CDR2 SQIVND, per germline (reference sequence). The CDR3 consists of 17 residues. Trimming at V came to 3 bases and at J to 7 bases, leaving 17 bases not matched to a gene. CDR3 protein: CASSISLMTGLSAGYTF. As DNA, the CDR3 is TGTGCCAGTAGTATTAGCCTAATGACAGGGCTTAGTGCTGGCTACACCTTC.

V usage is TRBV15 and J usage is TRBJ2-5; 9 bases agree with TRBD1. This CDR3 spans 14 amino acids. Trimming at V came to 4 bases and at J to 3 bases, leaving 3 bases not matched to a gene. Germline V gene data show CDR1 as LNHNV and CDR2 as YYDKDF (reference sequence). The CDR3 region has the DNA TGTGCCACCAGCATCTGGACAGGGGAAGAGACCCAGTACTTC. Protein sequence: CATSIWTGEETQYF.

This clone was detected only a few times. V is TRBV7-9 and J is TRBJ1-5; TRBD1 might be the D (5 bases). CDR1 and CDR2 (germline): SEHNR, FQNEAQ (reference sequence). V was clipped by 4 bases and J by 4 bases, with 8 bases between them. The CDR3 loop spans 13 amino acids. CDR3 in DNA: TGTGCCAGCAGCTCAGAGGGGAATCAGCCCCAGCATTTT. The encoded protein is CASSSEGNQPQHF.

The rearrangement links TRBV24-1 to TRBJ2-7; 10 bases are shared with TRBD1. Germline V gives CDR1 KGHDR, CDR2 SFDVKD. This CDR3 region has 15 residues. Losses at the gene ends were 9 bases for V and 2 bases for J; bases not matched to a gene: 9. The CDR3 is CATGLPGQGTYEQYF. The CDR3 nucleotides are TGTGCCACCGGTCTTCCGGGACAGGGGACCTACGAGCAGTACTTC.

This clone was picked up one time. The chain combines TRBV9 with TRBJ2-4; D is unclear. Trimming took off 2 bases at V and 0 bases at J, with 9 bases between the two ends. The germline gives CDR1 SGDLS, CDR2 YYNGEE. This CDR3 has 15 amino acids. Written as DNA, the CDR3 is TGTGCCAGCAGCGTGGGTAGTTTAGCCAAAAACATTCAGTACTTC. Encoded protein: CASSVGSLAKNIQYF.

This rearrangement joins TRBV15 to TRBJ2-1; perhaps TRBD2 as D (5 bases). The CDR3 spans 17 residues. Trimming pared 1 base from V and 0 bases from J, leaving 13 bases between. Germline V gives CDR1 LNHNV, CDR2 YYDKDF (reference sequence). The CDR3 DNA reads TGTGCCACCAGCAGAGTAGCGCTATCGAGCTCCTACAATGAGCAGTTCTTC. It encodes CATSRVALSSSYNEQFF.

The rearrangement uses TRBV9 and TRBJ2-7; D is unclear. V was clipped by 0 bases and J by 7 bases, with 14 bases between them. CDR3 size: 14 residues. Per the germline V gene, CDR1 is SGDLS and CDR2 is YYNGEE. The CDR3 loop reads CASSVGWLAGEQYF. CDR3 nucleotide sequence: TGTGCCAGCAGCGTAGGTTGGCTTGCTGGAGAGCAGTACTTC.

A word on this clone: The same CDR3 also results from other DNA sequences found in this sample. The rearrangement joins TRBV5-1 to TRBJ1-1; 8 bases map to TRBD1. J gave up 1 base and V 2 bases, and 1 base lay outside the gene matches. This CDR3 region has 14 residues. CDR1 and CDR2 from the germline V gene are SGHRS and YFSETQ. DNA of the CDR3: TGCGCCAGCAGCTTAGGGACAGGGAACACTGAAGCTTTCTTT. Protein product: CASSLGTGNTEAFF.

The rearrangement links TRBV4-3 to TRBJ1-5; the D is unclear. V lost 3 bases and J lost 7, with 10 bases in between. Germline CDR1 LGHNA, CDR2 YSLEER. The CDR3 is 13 residues long. The CDR3 nucleotides are TGCGCCAGCAGCCAGAGTCCGCGGCAGCCCCAGCATTTT. It translates to CASSQSPRQPQHF.

V gene TRBV6-5 combines with J gene TRBJ1-2; no clear D gene. V lost 10 bases, J lost 8 bases, and 14 bases lay in between. Germline values: CDR1 MNHEY, CDR2 SVGAGI. The CDR3 is made up of 11 amino acids. The CDR3 reads CATSFFGGYTF. The CDR3 DNA follows: TGTGCCACCTCCTTTTTTGGCGGCTACACCTTC.

In the case of this clone: This CDR3 fails to terminate in the conserved phenylalanine or tryptophan, so it likely reflects a read error. The V call is TRBV19, the J call TRBJ1-1; D not resolved. The CDR3 extends over 13 amino acids. Germline V gives CDR1 LNHDA, CDR2 SQIVND (reference sequence). The ends were cut back, 3 bases at V and 6 bases at J, with 11 bases in the middle. The CDR3 loop is CASSITFGSEAFL. CDR3 in DNA: TGTGCCAGTAGTATCACCTTCGGATCTGAAGCTTTCCTT.

Written as DNA, the CDR3 is TGTGCCAGCAGCCAAGTGGGGACAGATGGCTACACCTTC. It specifies CASSQVGTDGYTF. The chain recombines TRBV3-1 (or the pseudogene TRBV3-2) with TRBJ1-2; 7 nucleotides align to TRBD1. The CDR3 runs to 13 residues. Trimming cost V 1 base and J 6 bases; bases outside gene matches: 2. The germline gives CDR1 LGHDT, CDR2 YNNKEL (reference sequence).

This rearrangement joins TRBV6-2 or TRBV6-3 to TRBJ1-5; 7 positions match TRBD1. The CDR3 has 14 amino acids. V trimming: 5 bases; J trimming: 4 bases; junction bases outside the gene matches: 5. CDR1 MNHEY and CDR2 SVGEGT come from the germline V gene. The CDR3 sequence: CASSRDSTNQPQHF. The CDR3 DNA reads TGTGCCAGCAGTCGGGACAGTACAAATCAGCCCCAGCATTTT.

The sample holds a few counts of this clone. The chain links TRBV7-2 to TRBJ1-1; weak D call: TRBD1 (6 bases). There are 12 residues in the CDR3. Deletions cut 6 bases from V and 8 bases from J, with 13 bases between. Germline loops: CDR1 SGHTA, CDR2 FQGNSA. The CDR3 nucleotides are TGTGCCAGCAGGTTACAGGGAACAGAAGCTTTCTTT. Translation: CASRLQGTEAFF.

The chain joins TRBV3-1 (or the pseudogene TRBV3-2) to TRBJ2-1, with D maybe TRBD1 (6 bases). V lost 0 bases and J 7 bases, leaving 13 bases between the germline ends. CDR1 is LGHDT and CDR2 is YNNKEL in the germline V gene (reference sequence). This CDR3 region has 15 residues. The CDR3 DNA reads as TGTGCCAGCAGCCAAGAGGGGGCTGGTTGGAATGAGCAGTTCTTC. This gives the protein CASSQEGAGWNEQFF.